What follows is one T cell receptor (beta chain) and its context. Antigen: not known. CD4+ cell separation produced CD45RA+ naive and CD45RA-negative memory subsets. The CDR3 has 16 residues. V was clipped by 5 bases and J by 7 bases; unmatched bases: 10. Looked up from germline, CDR1 is WNHNN and CDR2 is SYGVQD (reference sequence). This sample was taken from a study of shared clonotypes between healthy human individuals. General study results and limits: Estimated richness values were generally larger in naive subsets than in memory subsets.

Here immunoSEQ multiplex PCR was the method, and the copy in TCRdb shows in-frame clones only, minus some. The repertoire holds 1.6 million or so clones, with 96% as singletons. Sequencing used naive CD4+ T cells sorted from blood. Stated subset: CD45RA+ positively selected. This chain joins TRBV10-1 and TRBJ1-5; TRBD1 matches 11 bases. The TCR sequence derives from a man aged 30-40 years in good health. In DNA, the CDR3 is TGCGCCAGCAGTCAGAACAGGACAGGGGGCCGACAGCCCCAGCATTTT. This codes for CASSQNRTGGRQPQHF.